Below, 7 T cell receptor beta chains from the same sample are listed, as sequenced in a study of blood T cell repertoires in COVID-19 (dated by TCRdb to 2020 to 2021). The library was made by the immunoSEQ multiplex PCR assay. TCRdb took this table from immuneACCESS and kept in-frame rearrangements with V and J called. Such tables lack part of the clones; where checked against another copy, unresolved V genes explain under half of the gap, and the rest is unexplained. This sample has about 140,000 clones in its table, and approximately 84% of those were observed once. Under 2% of the sample comes from the top ten. The sample was PBMCs or T cells enriched from blood (not recorded which). These receptors all come from a woman younger than 35 who had been exposed to COVID-19.

CDR3 DNA sequence: TGTGCCAGCAGCTTAACGCCGGGACTGACATACAATGAGCAGTTCTTC. Its protein product is CASSLTPGLTYNEQFF. The chain carries TRBV7-3 and TRBJ2-1; D perhaps matches TRBD2 (6 bases). CDR1 is SGHTA, CDR2 FQGTGA, per germline. Trimming stripped 0 bases from V and 4 bases from J, with 13 bases between. The CDR3 length is 16 residues.

The chain links TRBV12-2 to TRBJ2-3; the listed D gene, TRBD1, was not tested against the DNA. TRBV12-2 is a known pseudogene. The CDR3 contains 13 residues. CDR3 in amino acids: CASRRDRGDTQYF. The DNA of the CDR3 is TGTGCAAGTCGCCGGGACAGGGGAGATACGCAGTATTTT.

This chain joins TRBV11-3 and TRBJ2-5; weak D call: TRBD1 (7 bases). Trimming shortened V by 5 bases and J by 5 bases, and 27 bases separated the two germline ends. This CDR3 spans 18 amino acids. Germline V CDR1 and CDR2: SGHNT, YENEEA. CDR3 bases: TGTGCCAGCAGCCCCGGACAGGAGGGTTCCTCCCTATTTGAGACCCAGTACTTC. This sequence encodes CASSPGQEGSSLFETQYF.

The V call is TRBV6-6, the J call TRBJ1-1; 7 bases map to TRBD1. The CDR3 length is 15 residues. V shed 6 bases and J 0 bases; nucleotides not matched to a gene: 7. Germline CDR1 reads MNHNY; CDR2 reads SVGAGI (reference sequence). The CDR3 reads CASRPGQLMNTEAFF. The DNA of the CDR3 is TGTGCCAGCAGGCCGGGACAGCTTATGAACACTGAAGCTTTCTTT.

The V and J genes are TRBV30 and TRBJ1-1, with D perhaps TRBD1 (6 bases). Germline V gene sequence: CDR1 GTSNPN, CDR2 SVGIG (reference sequence). The CDR3 consists of 15 residues. V lost 6 bases and J 0 bases, leaving 17 bases between the germline ends. The CDR3 DNA sequence: TGTGCCTGTCAGACAGGTTCAGGCATGAACACTGAAGCTTTCTTT. It translates to CACQTGSGMNTEAFF.

J is TRBJ2-7 and V is TRBV5-5, with TRBD2 matching 11 bases. The CDR3 is made up of 17 amino acids. V lost 1 base, J lost 0 bases, and 6 bases stayed unmatched. Germline CDR1 is SGHKS and CDR2 is YYEKEE (reference sequence). CDR3 protein: CASSLFLAGGSSYEQYF. In nucleotides, the CDR3 is TGTGCCAGCAGCTTGTTCCTAGCGGGAGGTAGCTCCTACGAGCAGTACTTC. Combining the CDR3 with reference TRBV5-5 and TRBJ2-7 gives the whole variable domain DAGVTQSPTHLIKTRGQQVTLRCSPISGHKSVSWYQQVLGQGPQFIFQYYEKEERGRGNFPDRFSARQFPNYSSELNVNALLLGDSALYLCASSLFLAGGSSYEQYFGPGTRLTVT.

The chain couples TRBV29-1 to TRBJ2-7, with D maybe TRBD2 (5 bases). This CDR3 has 13 amino acids. Germline V gene lookup returns CDR1 SQVTM and CDR2 ANQGSEA. Trimming took 5 bases from V and 0 from J, leaving 11 bases between them. CDR3 nucleotide sequence: TGCAGCGTTCGAACCGGGGTCTCCTACGAGCAGTACTTC. Its translation is CSVRTGVSYEQYF.